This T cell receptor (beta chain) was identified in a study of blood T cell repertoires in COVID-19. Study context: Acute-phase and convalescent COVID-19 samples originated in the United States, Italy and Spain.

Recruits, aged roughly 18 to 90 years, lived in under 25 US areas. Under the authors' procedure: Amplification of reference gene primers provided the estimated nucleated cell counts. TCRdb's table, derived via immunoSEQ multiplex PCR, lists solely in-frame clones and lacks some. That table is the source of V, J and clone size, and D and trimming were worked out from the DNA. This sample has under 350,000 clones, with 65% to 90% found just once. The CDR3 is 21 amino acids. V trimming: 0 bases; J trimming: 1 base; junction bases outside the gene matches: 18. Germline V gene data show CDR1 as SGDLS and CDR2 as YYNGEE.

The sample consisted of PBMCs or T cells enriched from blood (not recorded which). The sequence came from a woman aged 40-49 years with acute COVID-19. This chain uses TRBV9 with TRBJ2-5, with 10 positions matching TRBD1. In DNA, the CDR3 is TGTGCCAGCAGCGTAGATCCTGGGGGGACAGGGGTAGGTTCGGGCCAAGAGACCCAGTACTTC. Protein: CASSVDPGGTGVGSGQETQYF. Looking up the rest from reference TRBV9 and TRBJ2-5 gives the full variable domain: DSGVTQTPKHLITATGQRVTLRCSPRSGDLSVYWYQQSLDQGLQFLIQYYNGEERAKGNILERFSAQQFPDLHSELNLSSLELGDSALYFCASSVDPGGTGVGSGQETQYFGPGTRLLVL.